This TCR beta chain was sequenced for a study of T cells in Graves' hyperthyroidism and ophthalmopathy. Patients having uncontrolled infection, another autoimmune disease, pregnancy or lactation were not included. Fresh peripheral blood, about 9.6 ml, yielded the PBMCs. The sample holds a few counts of this clonotype. This may come from a read error, since a much larger clone is one base off. The V gene end was trimmed by 4 bases and the J gene end by 5 bases; junction bases not matched to a gene: 3. The CDR3 runs 13 residues. CDR1 is LGHDT and CDR2 is YNNKEL in the germline V gene (reference sequence). The CDR3 regions of TCR beta were amplified from RNA transcripts. HTBI primers were used for first-round RT-PCR of the TCR CDR3. Each CDR3 protein is one row after TCRdb ran MiXCR on the multiplex PCR reads. The repertoire holds about 300,000 distinct CDR3 sequences, with 15% to 20% as singletons.

This receptor was taken from a man in his fifties with Graves' ophthalmopathy. The J gene is TRBJ2-5, the V gene TRBV3-1; TRBD1 aligns across 8 bases. The sequencing input was blood. The CDR3 spells CASSPTGVETQYF. The DNA for the CDR3 is TGTGCCAGCAGCCCGACAGGGGTGGAGACCCAGTACTTC.